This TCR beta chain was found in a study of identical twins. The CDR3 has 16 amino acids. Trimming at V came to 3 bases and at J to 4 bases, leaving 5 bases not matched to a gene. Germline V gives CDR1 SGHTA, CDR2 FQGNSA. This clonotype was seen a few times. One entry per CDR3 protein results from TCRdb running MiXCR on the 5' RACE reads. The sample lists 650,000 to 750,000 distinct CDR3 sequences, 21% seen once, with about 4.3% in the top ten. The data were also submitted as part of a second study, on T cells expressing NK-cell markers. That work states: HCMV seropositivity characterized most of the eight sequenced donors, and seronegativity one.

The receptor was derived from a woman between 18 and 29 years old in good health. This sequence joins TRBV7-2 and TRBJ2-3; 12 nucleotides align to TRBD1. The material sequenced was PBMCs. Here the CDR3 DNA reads TGTGCCAGCAGCTTTGGGGGGACAGGGGGCGCAGATACGCAGTATTTT. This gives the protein CASSFGGTGGADTQYF.